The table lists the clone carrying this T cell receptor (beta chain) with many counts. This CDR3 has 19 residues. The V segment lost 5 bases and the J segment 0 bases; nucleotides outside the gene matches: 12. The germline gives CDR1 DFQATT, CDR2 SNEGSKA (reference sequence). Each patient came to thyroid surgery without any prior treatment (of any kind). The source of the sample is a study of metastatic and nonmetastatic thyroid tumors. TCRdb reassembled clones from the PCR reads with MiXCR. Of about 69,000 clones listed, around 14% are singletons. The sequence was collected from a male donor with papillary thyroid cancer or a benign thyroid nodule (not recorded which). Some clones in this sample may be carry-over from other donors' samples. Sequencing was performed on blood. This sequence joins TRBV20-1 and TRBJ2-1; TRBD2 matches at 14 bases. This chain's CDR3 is CSARVTGLAGVSSYNEQFF. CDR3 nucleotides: TGCAGTGCTCGCGTGACGGGACTAGCGGGAGTATCCTCCTACAATGAGCAGTTCTTC.